These 4 T cell receptor beta chains were sequenced from one sample in a study of blood T cell repertoires in COVID-19. TCRdb's table, derived via immunoSEQ multiplex PCR, lists solely in-frame clones and lacks some. The sample shows a few hundred thousand clones, 85% to 90% of them seen only once. The specimen was peripheral blood. These receptors were taken from a woman between 50 and 59 years old with COVID-19, enrolled during active disease.

The rearrangement joins TRBV30 to TRBJ1-3; D unresolved. This CDR3 has 13 residues. V was clipped by 7 bases and J by 0 bases, with 10 bases between them. Germline CDR1 GTSNPN, CDR2 SVGIG (reference sequence). CDR3 in amino acids: CASEFSSGNTIYF. The CDR3 bases are TGTGCCTCGGAGTTCTCCTCTGGAAACACCATATATTTT.

The chain carries TRBV9 and TRBJ2-3; TRBD1 matches 7 bases. The V and J ends lost 0 bases and 0 bases, in that order; junction bases with no gene match: 4. Per germline, CDR1 SGDLS and CDR2 YYNGEE. The CDR3 sequence is 16 residues long. For the CDR3, the DNA is TGTGCCAGCAGCGTAGGCCCACAGGGGAGCACAGATACGCAGTATTTT. Encoded protein: CASSVGPQGSTDTQYF.

Here the CDR3 DNA reads TGTGCCACCAGTGATCGGGCCCGTGGAGGAGATACGCAGTATTTT. The encoded protein is CATSDRARGGDTQYF. This chain connects TRBV24-1 to TRBJ2-3, with D perhaps TRBD2 (5 bases). The germline gives CDR1 KGHDR, CDR2 SFDVKD. V shed 3 bases and J shed 5 bases, with 14 bases lying between them. The CDR3 is 15 amino acids.

The rearrangement links TRBV30 to TRBJ2-5; 8 bases align to TRBD2. V shed 0 bases and J 3 bases; nucleotides not matched to a gene: 9. This CDR3 comprises 16 residues. Germline values: CDR1 GTSNPN, CDR2 SVGIG (reference sequence). The DNA of the CDR3 is TGTGCCTGGAGTGTAAAGGCGGGGGGCCGTAAAGAGACCCAGTACTTC. Its protein product is CAWSVKAGGRKETQYF.